This T cell receptor beta chain was profiled in a study of T cell responses to AZD1222 COVID-19 vaccine. Study overall: Recipients boosted at about 4 weeks or about 12 weeks are pooled. Study-wide findings and caveats: Donors were mostly white British, more females; clonal diversity possibly underestimated.

This CDR3 contains 13 residues. Trimming cost V 5 bases and J 7 bases; bases outside gene matches: 7. Germline-derived CDR1 and CDR2 are SNHLY and FYNNEI. In this sample, this clone turned up once. Its antigen remains unknown. Assay used: immunoSEQ multiplex PCR; TCRdb lists only in-frame clones, some missing. The table includes about 120,000 clones, about 89% detected once. The rearrangement joins TRBV2 to TRBJ1-1, with 7 bases aligning to TRBD1. The sequenced sample was peripheral blood, obtained on day 0 of AZD1222 vaccination. This clonotype was sampled from an adult in good health. CDR3 protein: CASSKQGKGEAFF. The CDR3 coding sequence is TGTGCCAGCAGTAAACAGGGGAAGGGTGAAGCTTTCTTT.